A selection of T cell receptor beta chains follows, all from one sample in a study of cytomegalovirus exposure and HLA in healthy donors. This table comes from immunoSEQ multiplex PCR, and its TCRdb copy is limited to in-frame clones, with some not included. The sample yields approximately 150,000 clones, just under 80% seen once. Sequencing was done on a sample of PBMCs. These receptors were collected from a man aged 25 to 45 in good health and CMV-seronegative. Both conserved end residues are part of each CDR3. A D gene is named only where the DNA matches it firmly. Size is omitted from some rows. Given values are once, few, many or a class for expanded clones.

clone_size | j_call | v_call | d_call | cdr3_nt | cdr3_aa
- | TRBJ1-4 | TRBV6-5 | - | TGTGCCAGCACTCAACGGGGAACAACTAATGAAAAACTGTTTTTT | CASTQRGTTNEKLFF
- | TRBJ1-5 | TRBV5-5 | TRBD1 | TGTGCCAGCAGCCCGGGACAGGGTGTGACGGGGAATCAGCCCCAGCATTTT | CASSPGQGVTGNQPQHF
- | TRBJ1-5 | TRBV5-1 | - | TGCGCCAGCAGCGCAACCCCGGGGGTGGGCAATCAGCCCCAGCATTTT | CASSATPGVGNQPQHF
- | TRBJ2-3 | TRBV4-3 | - | TGCGCCAGCAGCCAAGGTGTCGGGACAGATACGCAGTATTTT | CASSQGVGTDTQYF
- | TRBJ2-2 | TRBV5-1 | TRBD2 | TGCGCCAGCAGCTTCCCCGGGACTAGCGTAATCGGGGAGCTGTTTTTT | CASSFPGTSVIGELFF
- | TRBJ1-5 | TRBV5-1 | - | TGCGCCAGCAGCTTGGAGGGCAGGGGAGGCAATCAGCCCCAGCATTTT | CASSLEGRGGNQPQHF
- | TRBJ2-1 | TRBV7-3 | TRBD1 | TGTGCCAGCAGCTTATCGGGACAGGGGCACCATGAGCAGTTCTTC | CASSLSGQGHHEQFF
- | TRBJ2-7 | TRBV2 | - | TGTGCCAGCAGTCCAAACAGGGTTTACGAGCAGTACTTC | CASSPNRVYEQYF
- | TRBJ2-1 | TRBV30 | TRBD1 | TGTGCCTGGATTGGGGACAGGGGGCCAGGCAATGAGCAGTTCTTC | CAWIGDRGPGNEQFF
- | TRBJ2-1 | TRBV6-5 | - | TGTGCCAGCAGTTACGGTCAGATTCGCAATGAGCAGTTCTTC | CASSYGQIRNEQFF
- | TRBJ2-7 | TRBV6-5 | - | TGTGCCAGCAGTTCGACAGGGAGGGAGCAGTACTTC | CASSSTGREQYF
- | TRBJ2-2 | TRBV11-2 | TRBD1 | TGTGCCAGCATCCTAACGGGGACAGGGGGAACCGGGGAGCTGTTTTTT | CASILTGTGGTGELFF
once | TRBJ2-7 | TRBV15 | TRBD2 | TGTGCCACCAGCAGAGTAGCGGGGGGGCCGAGGGAGCAGTACTTC | CATSRVAGGPREQYF
- | TRBJ1-2 | TRBV18 | - | TGTGCCAGCTCACCTTTGGCCAGTGCTAACTATGGCTACACCTTC | CASSPLASANYGYTF
- | TRBJ2-7 | TRBV7-7 | TRBD2 | TGTGCTAGCAGCCCCGGGGAGGGGACTTACGAGCAGTACTTC | CASSPGEGTYEQYF
few | TRBJ2-5 | TRBV4-3 | TRBD2 | TGCGCCAGCAGCCAAGTACTAGCGGGGGGGATTGGAGAGACCCAGTACTTC | CASSQVLAGGIGETQYF